A selection of T cell receptor beta chains follows, all from one sample in a study of cytomegalovirus exposure and HLA in healthy donors. Generated by immunoSEQ multiplex PCR, the TCRdb table keeps only in-frame clones and is missing some. The sample holds just over 80,000 clones, roughly 96% seen once. The sequenced material came from PBMCs. Receptor source: a woman under 30 in good health and CMV-seronegative. Both conserved end residues are part of each CDR3. A D gene is named only where the DNA matches it firmly. Only some rows state a clone size, as once, few, many or a class for expanded clones.

len: 16; abundance: .; j_gene: TRBJ2-1; d_gene: TRBD2; v_gene: TRBV4-1; CDR3aa: CASSPGTSQAYNEQFF
len: 14; abundance: .; j_gene: TRBJ2-1; d_gene: TRBD2; v_gene: TRBV19; CDR3aa: CASRLTAGDNEQFF
len: 13; abundance: few; j_gene: TRBJ1-1; d_gene: .; v_gene: TRBV19; CDR3aa: CASTRTVNTEAFF
len: 14; abundance: once; j_gene: TRBJ2-5; d_gene: .; v_gene: TRBV5-1; CDR3aa: CASSLGQTQETQYF
len: 10; abundance: .; j_gene: TRBJ2-1; d_gene: .; v_gene: TRBV9; CDR3aa: CASGLNEQFF
len: 16; abundance: .; j_gene: TRBJ1-3; d_gene: TRBD1; v_gene: TRBV9; CDR3aa: CASSHRTGDAGNTIYF
len: 12; abundance: .; j_gene: TRBJ2-1; d_gene: .; v_gene: TRBV13; CDR3aa: CASSPYHNEQFF
len: 14; abundance: .; j_gene: TRBJ1-1; d_gene: .; v_gene: TRBV6-1; CDR3aa: CASSRDNMNTEAFF
len: 17; abundance: .; j_gene: TRBJ1-5; d_gene: TRBD1; v_gene: TRBV28; CDR3aa: CASSLGKWDRVNQPQHF
len: 14; abundance: .; j_gene: TRBJ2-7; d_gene: .; v_gene: TRBV19; CDR3aa: CASRGGRAPYEQYF
len: 18; abundance: .; j_gene: TRBJ2-1; d_gene: TRBD2; v_gene: TRBV27; CDR3aa: CATFRSGLAGADYNEQFF
len: 15; abundance: .; j_gene: TRBJ2-1; d_gene: .; v_gene: TRBV5-1; CDR3aa: CASSFILASYNEQFF
len: 14; abundance: .; j_gene: TRBJ2-7; d_gene: TRBD2; v_gene: TRBV27; CDR3aa: CASSLNAGAYEQYF
len: 15; abundance: .; j_gene: TRBJ1-1; d_gene: TRBD1; v_gene: TRBV28; CDR3aa: CASSSGQGWDTEAFF
len: 18; abundance: .; j_gene: TRBJ1-4; d_gene: TRBD1; v_gene: TRBV7-6; CDR3aa: CASSEEQGAKATNEKLFF
len: 16; abundance: few; j_gene: TRBJ2-1; d_gene: TRBD2; v_gene: TRBV27; CDR3aa: CASSLRTSGSPNEQFF
len: 11; abundance: .; j_gene: TRBJ1-2; d_gene: .; v_gene: TRBV6-1; CDR3aa: CASTNSYGYTF
len: 16; abundance: .; j_gene: TRBJ1-3; d_gene: .; v_gene: TRBV28; CDR3aa: CASSPATVDPGNTIYF
len: 13; abundance: once; j_gene: TRBJ1-2; d_gene: TRBD1; v_gene: TRBV18; CDR3aa: CASSPDRGYGYTF
len: 12; abundance: .; j_gene: TRBJ2-1; d_gene: .; v_gene: TRBV9; CDR3aa: CASSVVSNEQFF
len: 16; abundance: .; j_gene: TRBJ2-3; d_gene: .; v_gene: TRBV4-1; CDR3aa: CASSRLGGRSTDTQYF
len: 15; abundance: .; j_gene: TRBJ1-1; d_gene: TRBD1; v_gene: TRBV5-5; CDR3aa: CASSLGHRGNTEAFF
len: 14; abundance: .; j_gene: TRBJ1-1; d_gene: .; v_gene: TRBV10-3; CDR3aa: CAISEATGNTEAFF
len: 13; abundance: .; j_gene: TRBJ2-5; d_gene: TRBD1; v_gene: TRBV28; CDR3aa: CASRTGGEETQYF
len: 16; abundance: .; j_gene: TRBJ2-1; d_gene: .; v_gene: TRBV27; CDR3aa: CASSLSYGSSYNEQFF
len: 16; abundance: .; j_gene: TRBJ2-3; d_gene: .; v_gene: TRBV28; CDR3aa: CASSSNAPWWTDTQYF
len: 16; abundance: .; j_gene: TRBJ2-5; d_gene: .; v_gene: TRBV19; CDR3aa: CASSIDLLGGQETQYF
len: 13; abundance: .; j_gene: TRBJ1-4; d_gene: .; v_gene: TRBV19; CDR3aa: CASRVGVGEKLFF
len: 14; abundance: .; j_gene: TRBJ2-3; d_gene: .; v_gene: TRBV18; CDR3aa: CASSPREQADTQYF
len: 12; abundance: .; j_gene: TRBJ2-3; d_gene: .; v_gene: TRBV6-1; CDR3aa: CASSVATPTQYF
len: 13; abundance: .; j_gene: TRBJ2-7; d_gene: TRBD2; v_gene: TRBV10-1; CDR3aa: CASSGSLAGEQYF
len: 14; abundance: .; j_gene: TRBJ2-5; d_gene: TRBD1; v_gene: TRBV7-8; CDR3aa: CASSLGTGQETQYF
len: 20; abundance: .; j_gene: TRBJ1-1; d_gene: .; v_gene: TRBV5-1; CDR3aa: CASSLTMRTGIEFMNTEAFF
len: 13; abundance: .; j_gene: TRBJ1-2; d_gene: .; v_gene: TRBV4-1; CDR3aa: CASSSMRGYGYTF
len: 15; abundance: .; j_gene: TRBJ2-7; d_gene: TRBD1; v_gene: TRBV10-3; CDR3aa: CAISESRTGGGEQYF
len: 16; abundance: once; j_gene: TRBJ1-5; d_gene: .; v_gene: TRBV28; CDR3aa: CASNVGAGYSNQPQHF
len: 12; abundance: .; j_gene: TRBJ1-1; d_gene: .; v_gene: TRBV18; CDR3aa: CASSPRQAEAFF
len: 14; abundance: once; j_gene: TRBJ2-1; d_gene: .; v_gene: TRBV11-2; CDR3aa: CASSLIVGANEQFF
len: 17; abundance: .; j_gene: TRBJ2-3; d_gene: TRBD1; v_gene: TRBV19; CDR3aa: CASSIGSPDRAPDTQYF
len: 14; abundance: .; j_gene: TRBJ2-1; d_gene: .; v_gene: TRBV28; CDR3aa: CASSSSFRVDEQFF
len: 13; abundance: .; j_gene: TRBJ2-7; d_gene: TRBD2; v_gene: TRBV6-5; CDR3aa: CATITTSGYEQYF
len: 16; abundance: .; j_gene: TRBJ2-5; d_gene: TRBD2; v_gene: TRBV7-7; CDR3aa: CASSLTSGRGQETQYF
len: 15; abundance: .; j_gene: TRBJ2-7; d_gene: .; v_gene: TRBV19; CDR3aa: CASSISAVSSYEQYF
len: 15; abundance: .; j_gene: TRBJ2-3; d_gene: TRBD2; v_gene: TRBV29-1; CDR3aa: CSVDGLADGPDTQYF
len: 15; abundance: .; j_gene: TRBJ2-5; d_gene: .; v_gene: TRBV2; CDR3aa: CASSEALSGQETQYF
len: 15; abundance: .; j_gene: TRBJ2-2; d_gene: TRBD1; v_gene: TRBV27; CDR3aa: CASRVGTANTGELFF
len: 15; abundance: .; j_gene: TRBJ1-1; d_gene: .; v_gene: TRBV7-9; CDR3aa: CASSSTGVFYTEAFF
len: 14; abundance: .; j_gene: TRBJ1-2; d_gene: TRBD1; v_gene: TRBV6-5; CDR3aa: CASSPQGGTYGYTF
len: 15; abundance: once; j_gene: TRBJ1-1; d_gene: TRBD1; v_gene: TRBV10-3; CDR3aa: CAISRTGGMGTEAFF
len: 19; abundance: .; j_gene: TRBJ2-1; d_gene: TRBD2; v_gene: TRBV7-9; CDR3aa: CASSDFGGGAGAAYNEQFF
len: 18; abundance: .; j_gene: TRBJ2-2; d_gene: TRBD2; v_gene: TRBV15; CDR3aa: CATSRDRALAGVAGELFF